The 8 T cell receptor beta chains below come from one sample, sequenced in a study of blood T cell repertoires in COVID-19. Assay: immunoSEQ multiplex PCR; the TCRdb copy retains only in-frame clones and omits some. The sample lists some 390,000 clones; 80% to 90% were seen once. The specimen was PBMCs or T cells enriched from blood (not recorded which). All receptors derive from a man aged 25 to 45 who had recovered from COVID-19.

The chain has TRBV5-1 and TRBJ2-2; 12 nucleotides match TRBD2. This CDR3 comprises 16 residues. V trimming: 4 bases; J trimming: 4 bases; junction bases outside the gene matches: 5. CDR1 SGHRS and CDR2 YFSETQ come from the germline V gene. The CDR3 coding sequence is TGCGCCAGCAGCAAAGAGACTAGCGGGAGCACCGGGGAGCTGTTTTTT. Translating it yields CASSKETSGSTGELFF.

The CDR3 region is CASSLGAGELFF. The DNA for the CDR3 is TGTGCCAGCAGCTTAGGAGCCGGGGAGCTGTTTTTT. The rearrangement joins TRBV7-2 to TRBJ2-2; D uncertain. Trimming removed 1 base at V and 6 bases at J, with 3 bases between. CDR3 length: 12 residues. CDR1 is SGHTA and CDR2 is FQGNSA in the germline V gene.

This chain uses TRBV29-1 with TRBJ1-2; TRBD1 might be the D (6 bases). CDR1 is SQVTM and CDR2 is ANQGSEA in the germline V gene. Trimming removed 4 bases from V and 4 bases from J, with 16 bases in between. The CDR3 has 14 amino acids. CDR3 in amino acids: CSVVGGVPSYGYTF. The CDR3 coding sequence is TGCAGCGTTGTAGGGGGGGTTCCGAGCTATGGCTACACCTTC.

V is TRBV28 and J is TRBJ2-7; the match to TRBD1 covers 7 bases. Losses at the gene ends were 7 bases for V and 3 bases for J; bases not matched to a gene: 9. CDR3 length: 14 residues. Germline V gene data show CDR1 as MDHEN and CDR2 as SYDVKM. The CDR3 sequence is CASKRVQGIYEQYF. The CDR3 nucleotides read TGTGCCAGCAAGAGAGTACAGGGGATCTACGAGCAGTACTTC.

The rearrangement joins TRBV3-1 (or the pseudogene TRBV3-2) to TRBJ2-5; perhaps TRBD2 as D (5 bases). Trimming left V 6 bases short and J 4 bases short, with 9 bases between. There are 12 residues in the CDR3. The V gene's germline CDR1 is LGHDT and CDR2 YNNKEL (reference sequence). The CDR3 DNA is TGTGCCAGCAGGGGAGTTGGAGAGACCCAGTACTTC. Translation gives CASRGVGETQYF.

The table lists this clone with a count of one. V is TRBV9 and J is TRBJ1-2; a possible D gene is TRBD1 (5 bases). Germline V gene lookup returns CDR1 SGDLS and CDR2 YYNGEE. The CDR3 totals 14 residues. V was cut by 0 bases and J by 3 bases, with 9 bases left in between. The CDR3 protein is CASSVGAGDYGYTF. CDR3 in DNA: TGTGCCAGCAGCGTAGGGGCGGGGGACTATGGCTACACCTTC.

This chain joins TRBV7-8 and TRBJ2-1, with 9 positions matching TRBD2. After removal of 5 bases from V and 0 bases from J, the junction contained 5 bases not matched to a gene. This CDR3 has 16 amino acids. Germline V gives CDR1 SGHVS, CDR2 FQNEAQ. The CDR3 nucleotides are TGTGCCAGCAGCCCCAATAGCGGGAGCTCCTACAATGAGCAGTTCTTC. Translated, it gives CASSPNSGSSYNEQFF.

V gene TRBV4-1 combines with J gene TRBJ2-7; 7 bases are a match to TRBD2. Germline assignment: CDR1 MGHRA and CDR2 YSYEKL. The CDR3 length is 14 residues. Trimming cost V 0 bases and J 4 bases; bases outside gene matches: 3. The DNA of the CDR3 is TGCGCCAGCAGCCAAGATCCCGGGAGGTACGAGCAGTACTTC. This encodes CASSQDPGRYEQYF.